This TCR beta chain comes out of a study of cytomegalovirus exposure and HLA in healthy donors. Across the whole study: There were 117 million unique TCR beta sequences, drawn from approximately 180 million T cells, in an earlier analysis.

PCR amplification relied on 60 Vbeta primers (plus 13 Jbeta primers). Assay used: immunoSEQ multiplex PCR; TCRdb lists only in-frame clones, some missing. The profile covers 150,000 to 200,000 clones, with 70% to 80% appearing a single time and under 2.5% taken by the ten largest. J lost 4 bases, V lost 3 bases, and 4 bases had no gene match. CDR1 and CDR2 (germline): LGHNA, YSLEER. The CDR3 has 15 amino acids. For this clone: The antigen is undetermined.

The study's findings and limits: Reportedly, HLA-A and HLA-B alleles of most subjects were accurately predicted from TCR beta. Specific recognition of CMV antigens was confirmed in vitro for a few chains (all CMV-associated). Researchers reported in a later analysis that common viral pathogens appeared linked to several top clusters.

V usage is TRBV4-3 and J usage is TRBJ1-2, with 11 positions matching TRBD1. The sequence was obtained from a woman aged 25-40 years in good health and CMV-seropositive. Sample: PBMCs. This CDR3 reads CASSQDRGQFYGYTF. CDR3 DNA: TGCGCCAGCAGCCAGGACAGGGGGCAATTCTATGGCTACACCTTC.